The clone carrying this TCR beta chain has just one count. Its antigen is unknown. PCR primers comprised 60 Vbeta and 13 Jbeta primers. Method: immunoSEQ multiplex PCR; TCRdb's copy keeps in-frame clones and lacks some. The repertoire includes around 210,000 clones, around 75% of them detected once, and 0.39% sits in the top ten. This entry is derived from a study of cytomegalovirus exposure and HLA in healthy donors. Findings of the study overall: Serostatus for CMV was the only available immune exposure information. The classifier, whose performance was assessed in both the original and validation cohorts, reportedly diagnosed cytomegalovirus status with high specificity and sensitivity. The authors later found TCR association rates varying by HLA locus, with DRB1 most and HLA-C fewest.

This CDR3 spans 15 amino acids. Germline V gene lookup returns CDR1 SGDLS and CDR2 YYNGEE. The trim removed 0 bases at V and 5 bases at J, leaving 4 bases unmatched. The sequencing input was PBMCs. The TCR originated in a male donor in good health and CMV-seropositive. The rearrangement links TRBV9 to TRBJ2-5; 10 bases fit TRBD2. The CDR3 region has the DNA TGTGCCAGCAGCGTAGTAGGAGCGGGGGGGGAGACCCAGTACTTC. Protein: CASSVVGAGGETQYF.